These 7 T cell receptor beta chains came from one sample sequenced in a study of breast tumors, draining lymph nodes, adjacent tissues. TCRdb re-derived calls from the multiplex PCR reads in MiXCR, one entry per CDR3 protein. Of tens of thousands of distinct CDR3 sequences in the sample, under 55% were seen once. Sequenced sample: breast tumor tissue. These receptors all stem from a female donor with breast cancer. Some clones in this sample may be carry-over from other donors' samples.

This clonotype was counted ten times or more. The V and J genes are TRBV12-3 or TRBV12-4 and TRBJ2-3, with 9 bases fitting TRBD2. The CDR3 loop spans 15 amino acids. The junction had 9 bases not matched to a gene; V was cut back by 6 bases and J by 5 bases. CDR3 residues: CASSLTSGRIDTQYF. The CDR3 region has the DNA TGTGCCAGCAGCTTAACTAGCGGGCGGATAGATACGCAGTATTTT.

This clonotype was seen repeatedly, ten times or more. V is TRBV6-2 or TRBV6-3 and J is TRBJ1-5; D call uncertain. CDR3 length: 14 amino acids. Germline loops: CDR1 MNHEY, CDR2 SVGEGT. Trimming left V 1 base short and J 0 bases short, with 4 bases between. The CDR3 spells CASSYFNSNQPQHF. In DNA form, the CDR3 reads TGTGCCAGCAGTTACTTCAATAGCAATCAGCCCCAGCATTTT.

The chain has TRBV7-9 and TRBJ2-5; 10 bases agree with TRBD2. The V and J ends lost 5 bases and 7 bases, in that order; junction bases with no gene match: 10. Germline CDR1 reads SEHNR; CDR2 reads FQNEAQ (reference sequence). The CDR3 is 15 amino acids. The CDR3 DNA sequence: TGTGCCAGCAGCAACGCAGCGGGAGGGCGGGGGACCCAGTACTTC. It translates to CASSNAAGGRGTQYF. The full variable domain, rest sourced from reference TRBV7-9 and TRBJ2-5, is DTGVSQNPRHKITKRGQNVTFRCDPISEHNRLYWYRQTLGQGPEFLTYFQNEAQLEKSRLLSDRFSAERPKGSFSTLEIQRTEQGDSAMYLCASSNAAGGRGTQYFGPGTRLLVL.

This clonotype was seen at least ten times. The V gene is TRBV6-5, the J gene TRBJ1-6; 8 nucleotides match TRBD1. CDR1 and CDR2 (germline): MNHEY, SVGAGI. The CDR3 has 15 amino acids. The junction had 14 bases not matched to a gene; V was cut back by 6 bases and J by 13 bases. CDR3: CASRAQGAGVSPLHF. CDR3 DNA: TGTGCCAGCAGGGCCCAGGGGGCAGGGGTTTCGCCCCTCCACTTT.

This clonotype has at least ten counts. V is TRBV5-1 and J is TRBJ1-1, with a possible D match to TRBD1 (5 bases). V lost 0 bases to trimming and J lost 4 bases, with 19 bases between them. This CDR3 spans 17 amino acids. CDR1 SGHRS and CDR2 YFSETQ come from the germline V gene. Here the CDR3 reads CASSLAQQGNLGTEAFF. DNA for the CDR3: TGCGCCAGCAGCTTGGCCCAGCAGGGCAACTTGGGCACTGAAGCTTTCTTT.

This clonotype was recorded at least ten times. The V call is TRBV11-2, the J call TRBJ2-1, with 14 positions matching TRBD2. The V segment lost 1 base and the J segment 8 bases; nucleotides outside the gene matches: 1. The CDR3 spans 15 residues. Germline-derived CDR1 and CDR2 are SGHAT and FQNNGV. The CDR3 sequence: CASSLGLAGGDEQFF. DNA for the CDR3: TGTGCCAGCAGCTTAGGACTAGCGGGAGGGGATGAGCAGTTCTTC.

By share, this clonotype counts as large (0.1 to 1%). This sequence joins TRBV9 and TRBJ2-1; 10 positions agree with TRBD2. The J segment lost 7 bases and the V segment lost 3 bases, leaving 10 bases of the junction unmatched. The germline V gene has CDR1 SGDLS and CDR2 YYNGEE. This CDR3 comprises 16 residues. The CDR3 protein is CASSARTSGVRNEQFF. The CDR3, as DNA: TGTGCCAGCAGCGCACGAACTAGCGGGGTCCGGAATGAGCAGTTCTTC.